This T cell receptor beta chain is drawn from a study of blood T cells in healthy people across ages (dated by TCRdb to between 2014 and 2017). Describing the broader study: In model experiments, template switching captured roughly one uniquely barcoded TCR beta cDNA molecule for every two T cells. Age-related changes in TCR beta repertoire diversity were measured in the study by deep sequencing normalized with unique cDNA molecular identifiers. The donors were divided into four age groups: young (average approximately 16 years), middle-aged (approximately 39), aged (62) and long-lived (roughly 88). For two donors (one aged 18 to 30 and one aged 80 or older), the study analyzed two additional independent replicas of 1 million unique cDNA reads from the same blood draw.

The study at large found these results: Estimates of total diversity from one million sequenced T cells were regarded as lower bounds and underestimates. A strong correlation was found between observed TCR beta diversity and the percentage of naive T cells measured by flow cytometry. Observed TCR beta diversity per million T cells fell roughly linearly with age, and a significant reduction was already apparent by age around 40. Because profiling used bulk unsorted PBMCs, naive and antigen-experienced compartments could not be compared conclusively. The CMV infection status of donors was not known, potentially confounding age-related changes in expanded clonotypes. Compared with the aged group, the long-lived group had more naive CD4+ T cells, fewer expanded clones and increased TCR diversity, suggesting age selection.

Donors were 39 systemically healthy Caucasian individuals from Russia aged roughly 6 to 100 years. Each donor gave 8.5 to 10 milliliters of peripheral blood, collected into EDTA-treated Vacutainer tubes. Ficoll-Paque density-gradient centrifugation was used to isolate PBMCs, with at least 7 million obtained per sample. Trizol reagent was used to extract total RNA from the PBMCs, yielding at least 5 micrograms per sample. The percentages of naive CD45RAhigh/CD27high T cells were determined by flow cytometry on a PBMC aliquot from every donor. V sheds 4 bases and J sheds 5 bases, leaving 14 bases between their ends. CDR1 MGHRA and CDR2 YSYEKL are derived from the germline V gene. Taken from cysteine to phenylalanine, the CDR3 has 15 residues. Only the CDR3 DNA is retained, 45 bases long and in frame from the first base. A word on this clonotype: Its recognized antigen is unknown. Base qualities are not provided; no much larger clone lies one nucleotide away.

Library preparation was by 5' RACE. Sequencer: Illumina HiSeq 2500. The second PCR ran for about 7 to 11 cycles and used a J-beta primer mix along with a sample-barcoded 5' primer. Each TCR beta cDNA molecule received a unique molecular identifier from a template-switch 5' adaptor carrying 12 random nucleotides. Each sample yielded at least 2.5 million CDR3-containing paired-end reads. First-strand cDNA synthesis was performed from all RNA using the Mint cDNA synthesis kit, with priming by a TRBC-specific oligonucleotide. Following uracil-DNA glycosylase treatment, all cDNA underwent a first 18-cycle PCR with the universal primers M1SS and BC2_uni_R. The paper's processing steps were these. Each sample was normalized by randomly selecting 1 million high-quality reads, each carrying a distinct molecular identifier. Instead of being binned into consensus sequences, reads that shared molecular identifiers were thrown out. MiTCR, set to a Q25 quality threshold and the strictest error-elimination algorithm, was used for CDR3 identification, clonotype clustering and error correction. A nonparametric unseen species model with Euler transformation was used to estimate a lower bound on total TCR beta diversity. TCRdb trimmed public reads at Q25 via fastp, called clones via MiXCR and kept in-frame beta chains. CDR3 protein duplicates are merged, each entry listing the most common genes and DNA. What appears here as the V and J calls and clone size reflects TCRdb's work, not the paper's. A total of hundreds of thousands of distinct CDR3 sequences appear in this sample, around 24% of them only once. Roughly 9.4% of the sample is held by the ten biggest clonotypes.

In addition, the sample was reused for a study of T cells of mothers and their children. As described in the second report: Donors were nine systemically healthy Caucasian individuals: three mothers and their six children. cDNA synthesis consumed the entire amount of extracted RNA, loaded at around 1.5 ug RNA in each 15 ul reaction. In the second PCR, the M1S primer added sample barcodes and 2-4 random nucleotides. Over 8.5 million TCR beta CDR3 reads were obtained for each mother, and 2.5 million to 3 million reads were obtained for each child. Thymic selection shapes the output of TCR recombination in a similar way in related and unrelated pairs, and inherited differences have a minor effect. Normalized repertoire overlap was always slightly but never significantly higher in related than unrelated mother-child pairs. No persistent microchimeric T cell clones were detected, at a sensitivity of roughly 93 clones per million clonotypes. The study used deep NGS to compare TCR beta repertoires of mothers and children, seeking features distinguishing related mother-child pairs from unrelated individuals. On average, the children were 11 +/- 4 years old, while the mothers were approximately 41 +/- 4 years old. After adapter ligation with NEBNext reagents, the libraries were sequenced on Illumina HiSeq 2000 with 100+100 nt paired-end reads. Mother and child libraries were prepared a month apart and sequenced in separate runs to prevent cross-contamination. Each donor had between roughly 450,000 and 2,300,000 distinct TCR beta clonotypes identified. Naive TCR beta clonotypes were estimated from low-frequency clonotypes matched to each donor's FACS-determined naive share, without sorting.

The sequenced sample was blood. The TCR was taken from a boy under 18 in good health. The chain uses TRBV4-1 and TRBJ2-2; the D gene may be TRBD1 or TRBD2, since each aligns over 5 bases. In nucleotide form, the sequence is TGCGCCAGCAGCCCTTTGGGACCAAATACCGGGGAGCTGTTTTTT. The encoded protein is CASSPLGPNTGELFF.